The clone carrying this T cell receptor (beta chain) was counted ten times or more. As every portion of the isolated RNA was reverse transcribed, the sequencing read expressed TCRB transcripts. Profiling relied on immunoSEQ multiplex PCR, and the TCRdb table lists in-frame clones only, not all of them. The data show about 250,000 clones, with roughly 14% seen just once and about 0.027% held by the top ten. This sample stems from a study of beta chain features in type 1 diabetes. Trimming removed 6 bases from V and 7 bases from J; junction bases left unmatched: 3. The germline V gene has CDR1 LNHDA and CDR2 SQIVND (reference sequence). The CDR3 consists of 12 residues.

The sequence came from a woman aged 40 to 50 in good health. The sample consisted of naive CD4+ T cells from blood. The rearrangement links TRBV19 to TRBJ1-5; TRBD1 matches 7 bases. Here the CDR3 DNA reads TGTGCCAGTAGCCTGACAGGGCAGCCCCAGCATTTT. Translating gives CASSLTGQPQHF.